The 32 T cell receptor beta chains given below trace back to one sample, sequenced in a study of blood T cell repertoires in COVID-19. Method: immunoSEQ multiplex PCR; TCRdb's copy keeps in-frame clones and lacks some. This sample yields over 200,000 clones, of which approximately 80% are seen a single time; about 7.8% belongs to the top ten. The material sequenced was peripheral blood. The receptors come from a woman of 80 years or more with COVID-19, enrolled during active disease.

The V gene is TRBV19, the J gene TRBJ2-2; 9 positions match TRBD1. The CDR3 extends over 16 amino acids. V was clipped by 4 bases and J by 7 bases; unmatched bases: 10. Germline assignment: CDR1 LNHDA and CDR2 SQIVND (reference sequence). The CDR3 protein is CASSTSGQGPGGELFF. CDR3 bases: TGTGCCAGTAGTACGTCGGGACAGGGACCGGGCGGGGAGCTGTTTTTT.

This chain joins TRBV28 and TRBJ2-1; 11 bases fit TRBD2. The V gene's germline CDR1 is MDHEN and CDR2 SYDVKM. The CDR3 is made up of 16 amino acids. V dropped 6 bases and J dropped 4; count of bases not matched to a gene: 8. CDR3 DNA sequence: TGTGCCAGCAGGGGACTAGCGGACTCCCCTTACAATGAGCAGTTCTTC. Translation gives CASRGLADSPYNEQFF.

The CDR3 DNA follows: TGTGCCAGCAGTTTCTCCAGATATTACGAGCAGTACTTC. It encodes CASSFSRYYEQYF. This sequence joins TRBV27 and TRBJ2-7; D is uncertain. The germline V gene encodes CDR1 MNHEY and CDR2 SMNVEV (reference sequence). Trimming removed 3 bases from V and 4 bases from J, with 10 bases in between. This CDR3 is built from 13 residues.

The V gene is TRBV5-1, the J gene TRBJ2-3; 8 nucleotides line up with TRBD2. From germline, CDR1 is SGHRS and CDR2 YFSETQ. With 4 bases clipped from V and 5 bases from J, the junction kept 9 bases outside the gene matches. CDR3 length: 15 amino acids. Here the CDR3 reads CASSIAGGGRDTQYF. CDR3 bases: TGCGCCAGCAGCATCGCGGGGGGAGGGAGAGATACGCAGTATTTT. The whole variable domain, filled in from reference TRBV5-1 and TRBJ2-3, reads KAGVTQTPRYLIKTRGQQVTLSCSPISGHRSVSWYQQTPGQGLQFLFEYFSETQRNKGNFPGRFSGRQFSNSRSEMNVSTLELGDSALYLCASSIAGGGRDTQYFGPGTRLTVL.

V gene TRBV18 combines with J gene TRBJ2-1; tentative D call: TRBD2 (6 bases). Germline lookup yields CDR1 KGHSH and CDR2 LQKENI. Trimming removed 4 bases at V and 5 bases at J, with 6 bases between. CDR3 size: 12 residues. The CDR3, as DNA: TGTGCCAGCTCACTAGCGGACAATGAGCAGTTCTTC. It specifies CASSLADNEQFF.

CDR3 sequence (DNA): TGTGCCAGTAGTAAGGTGTCCGGGACAGGGAGCTCCTACGAGCAGTACTTC. This codes for CASSKVSGTGSSYEQYF. This chain connects TRBV19 to TRBJ2-7, with 9 bases aligning to TRBD1. This CDR3 is 17 amino acids long. After removal of 4 bases from V and 0 bases from J, the junction contained 10 bases not matched to a gene. Germline V lookup: CDR1 LNHDA, CDR2 SQIVND (reference sequence).

This chain joins TRBV12-5 and TRBJ2-2; tentatively, D is TRBD1 (5 bases). The CDR3 has 15 residues. The V gene's germline CDR1 is LGHNT and CDR2 FRNRAP. V was cut by 1 base and J by 3 bases, with 9 bases left in between. The chain's CDR3 is CASGLGQGYTGELFF. The CDR3 nucleotides are TGTGCTAGTGGTTTGGGCCAGGGATACACCGGGGAGCTGTTTTTT.

The V and J genes are TRBV14 and TRBJ1-5, with D hard to call. Per germline, CDR1 SGHDN and CDR2 FVKESK. This CDR3 region has 13 residues. Trimming removed 1 base at V and 11 bases at J, with 12 bases between. The CDR3 DNA is TGTGCCAGCAGCCAAGGGTCTCGAGGGACCCAGCATTTT. Translated: CASSQGSRGTQHF.

This rearrangement joins TRBV25-1 to TRBJ1-1; 8 positions agree with TRBD1. Per the germline V gene, CDR1 is MGHDK and CDR2 is SYGVNS. The CDR3 length is 15 residues. V trimming: 1 base; J trimming: 1 base; junction bases outside the gene matches: 2. In nucleotides, the CDR3 is TGTGCCAGCAGTGAATCAGGGGGCGGGAACACTGAAGCTTTCTTT. It encodes CASSESGGGNTEAFF.

J is TRBJ2-7 and V is TRBV27; the match to TRBD2 covers 8 bases. This CDR3 spans 14 amino acids. The J segment lost 7 bases and the V segment lost 5 bases, leaving 10 bases of the junction unmatched. Germline V lookup: CDR1 MNHEY, CDR2 SMNVEV (reference sequence). CDR3 region: CASSKRGLVLEQYF. The CDR3, as DNA: TGTGCCAGCAGTAAACGGGGACTAGTACTTGAGCAGTACTTC.

J is TRBJ1-1 and V is TRBV5-1; D perhaps matches TRBD1 (5 bases). Trimming stripped 7 bases from V and 2 bases from J, with 18 bases between. CDR1 is SGHRS, CDR2 YFSETQ, per germline. This CDR3 is built from 15 residues. The CDR3 here is CASGQTAGPNTEAFF. CDR3 DNA sequence: TGCGCCAGCGGCCAGACGGCGGGGCCTAACACTGAAGCTTTCTTT.

J is TRBJ1-2 and V is TRBV6-6; 10 positions agree with TRBD1. Germline V gene data show CDR1 as MNHNY and CDR2 as SVGAGI (reference sequence). V lost 6 bases, J lost 4 bases, and 8 bases stayed unmatched. This CDR3 region has 15 residues. The CDR3 sequence is CASSRTGTGVYGYTF. The CDR3 coding sequence is TGTGCCAGCAGCCGTACCGGGACAGGGGTCTATGGCTACACCTTC.

The gene calls are TRBV5-8 and TRBJ2-6; D unresolved. The CDR3 covers 16 residues. V dropped 2 bases and J dropped 2 bases, with 11 bases sitting between them. Germline V gene sequence: CDR1 SGHTS, CDR2 YDEGEE. The CDR3 sequence is CASSFRSEPGANVLTF. The CDR3 nucleotides are TGTGCCAGCAGCTTTCGATCAGAACCTGGGGCCAACGTCCTGACTTTC.

The chain joins TRBV11-1 to TRBJ2-7; weak D call: TRBD2 (5 bases). Germline lookup yields CDR1 SGHAT and CDR2 FQDESV (reference sequence). V was trimmed by 3 bases and J by 2 bases, leaving 8 bases between them. The CDR3 is 13 amino acids. The CDR3, as DNA: TGTGCCAGCAGCTTGGACTCCGCCTACGAGCAGTACTTC. This encodes CASSLDSAYEQYF.

This chain connects TRBV5-4 to TRBJ2-3; the match to TRBD2 covers 7 bases. With 1 base clipped from V and 6 bases from J, the junction kept 8 bases outside the gene matches. Per the germline V gene, CDR1 is SGHNT and CDR2 is YYREEE (reference sequence). This CDR3 region has 15 residues. The CDR3 coding sequence is TGTGCCAGCAGCTTGCCCAGCGGGGCGGAGGATACGCAGTATTTT. It is translated as CASSLPSGAEDTQYF.

The chain has TRBV29-1 and TRBJ1-1; D unresolved. Looked up from germline, CDR1 is SQVTM and CDR2 is ANQGSEA. V lost 4 bases to trimming and J lost 5 bases, with 8 bases between them. The CDR3 sequence is 11 residues long. The DNA for the CDR3 is TGCAGCGTTGTTTTAGCAACTGAAGCTTTCTTT. Its protein product is CSVVLATEAFF.

The chain uses TRBV5-6 and TRBJ2-7; TRBD1 is a possible D gene (6 bases). Trimming stripped 4 bases from V and 2 bases from J, with 19 bases between. The CDR3 is made up of 16 amino acids. CDR1 is SGHDT and CDR2 is YYEEEE in the germline V gene. The DNA for the CDR3 is TGTGCCAGCAGCCACACCGGACAGCGAGTCACCTACGAGCAGTACTTC. This codes for CASSHTGQRVTYEQYF.

The count of this clone is one. The chain carries TRBV7-2 and TRBJ1-6, with D uncertain. The CDR3 totals 14 residues. Germline V gives CDR1 SGHTA, CDR2 FQGNSA. V shed 3 bases and J shed 0 bases, with 3 bases lying between them. The CDR3, as DNA: TGTGCCAGCAGCTTGAGCTCCTATAATTCACCCCTCCACTTT. Amino acid sequence: CASSLSSYNSPLHF.

This clone has only a few counts. This sample also contains other DNA sequences that code for the same CDR3. The CDR3 nucleotides read TGTGCCAGCAGCCCTGGACTAGACGAGACCCAGTACTTC. It translates to CASSPGLDETQYF. The rearrangement joins TRBV3-1 (or the pseudogene TRBV3-2) to TRBJ2-5; 7 bases map to TRBD2. CDR1 and CDR2 from the germline V gene are LGHDT and YNNKEL (reference sequence). V gave up 4 bases and J gave up 5 bases; unmatched junction bases: 4. CDR3 length: 13 amino acids.

The chain has TRBV19 and TRBJ1-1; possible D gene TRBD1, 5 bases. Between the trimmed V and J ends, which lost 6 bases and 1 base, there was a span of 12 bases. CDR3 length: 14 amino acids. Germline V gives CDR1 LNHDA, CDR2 SQIVND (reference sequence). CDR3 coding DNA: TGTGCCAGTAGAACAACAGGACGGAACACTGAAGCTTTCTTT. This sequence encodes CASRTTGRNTEAFF.

The gene calls are TRBV3-1 (or the pseudogene TRBV3-2) and TRBJ1-4; D is possibly TRBD1 (5 bases). V lost 6 bases and J 5 bases, leaving 16 bases between the germline ends. The CDR3 covers 15 residues. Germline CDR1 is LGHDT and CDR2 is YNNKEL (reference sequence). The CDR3, as DNA: TGTGCCAGCAGTCGTCAGGGAATTAGGAATGAAAAACTGTTTTTT. Protein product: CASSRQGIRNEKLFF.

The chain couples TRBV7-3 to TRBJ1-6; D is ambiguous. This CDR3 is built from 15 residues. V was pared by 5 bases and J by 2 bases, with 10 bases between. The germline gives CDR1 SGHTA, CDR2 FQGTGA. CDR3 residues: CASSESSAYNSPLHF. The DNA for the CDR3 is TGTGCCAGCAGCGAAAGTAGCGCCTATAATTCACCCCTCCACTTT.

The gene calls are TRBV18 and TRBJ2-1, with TRBD2 identical over 7 bases. Losses at the gene ends were 2 bases for V and 4 bases for J; bases not matched to a gene: 5. Germline lookup yields CDR1 KGHSH and CDR2 LQKENI. This CDR3 is 15 amino acids long. CDR3 DNA: TGTGCCAGCTCACCATGGCTAGCGGCTTACAATGAGCAGTTCTTC. Protein sequence: CASSPWLAAYNEQFF.

This chain connects TRBV6-4 to TRBJ2-3; 8 nucleotides agree with TRBD2. There are 16 residues in the CDR3. Looked up from germline, CDR1 is MRHNA and CDR2 is SNTAGT. Germline trimming cut 2 bases from V and 5 bases from J; bases unmatched to any gene: 9. CDR3 protein: CASSDQSSAGGDTQYF. The DNA of the CDR3 is TGTGCCAGCAGTGACCAATCTAGCGCGGGGGGAGATACGCAGTATTTT.

The gene calls are TRBV18 and TRBJ1-1, with 8 positions matching TRBD1. In germline, CDR1 is KGHSH, CDR2 LQKENI. Trimming took 6 bases from V and 6 from J; bases not matched to a gene: 12. CDR3 length: 15 residues. The CDR3 spells CASSFNGQGVAEAFF. The CDR3 DNA follows: TGTGCCAGCTCCTTTAATGGACAGGGTGTTGCTGAAGCTTTCTTT. Drawing the rest from reference TRBV18 and TRBJ1-1, the complete variable domain is NAGVMQNPRHLVRRRGQEARLRCSPMKGHSHVYWYRQLPEEGLKFMVYLQKENIIDESGMPKERFSAEFPKEGPSILRIQQVVRGDSAAYFCASSFNGQGVAEAFFGQGTRLTVV.

V and J are TRBV3-1 (or the pseudogene TRBV3-2) and TRBJ2-7; the D is unclear. This CDR3 has 11 residues. V lost 1 base and J 5 bases, leaving 3 bases between the germline ends. Germline V CDR1 and CDR2: LGHDT, YNNKEL (reference sequence). This CDR3 is CASSQVDEQYF. DNA for the CDR3: TGTGCCAGCAGCCAAGTCGACGAGCAGTACTTC.

The rearrangement joins TRBV28 to TRBJ2-2; 10 positions agree with TRBD1. With V trimmed by 5 bases and J by 6 bases, 3 bases remained unmatched. Germline V gene data show CDR1 as MDHEN and CDR2 as SYDVKM. This CDR3 has 14 residues. CDR3 nucleotide sequence: TGTGCCAGCAGTATGACAGGGGGCCCCGGGGAGCTGTTTTTT. This sequence encodes CASSMTGGPGELFF.

V gene TRBV12-3 or TRBV12-4 combines with J gene TRBJ1-2; D is unclear. The CDR3 contains 12 residues. The germline V and J ends were trimmed by 6 bases and 3 bases, with 8 bases remaining between them. The CDR3 coding sequence is TGTGCCAGCAGCCCGGGGTACTATGGCTACACCTTC. Its translation is CASSPGYYGYTF.

The chain combines TRBV5-1 with TRBJ1-3, with TRBD1 as a possible D gene (5 bases). The CDR3 has 14 residues. V lost 0 bases and J lost 1, with 5 bases in between. From germline, CDR1 is SGHRS and CDR2 YFSETQ. The CDR3 DNA reads TGCGCCAGCAGCTTGGACAGGTCTGGAAACACCATATATTTT. Residues: CASSLDRSGNTIYF. Looking up the rest from reference TRBV5-1 and TRBJ1-3 gives the full variable domain: KAGVTQTPRYLIKTRGQQVTLSCSPISGHRSVSWYQQTPGQGLQFLFEYFSETQRNKGNFPGRFSGRQFSNSRSEMNVSTLELGDSALYLCASSLDRSGNTIYFGEGSWLTVV.

V is TRBV28 and J is TRBJ2-7; D perhaps matches TRBD2 (6 bases). The V end was cut by 5 bases, the J end by 3 bases, with 11 bases between. CDR1 and CDR2 (germline): MDHEN, SYDVKM. The CDR3 extends over 13 amino acids. The CDR3 bases are TGTGCCAGCAGTCCCGGGACTTTCTACGAGCAGTACTTC. Its translation is CASSPGTFYEQYF.

This clone was found a few times. This rearrangement joins TRBV6-6 to TRBJ1-5; tentatively, D is TRBD1 (6 bases). CDR1 MNHNY and CDR2 SVGAGI come from the germline V gene (reference sequence). V lost 5 bases to trimming and J lost 5 bases, with 22 bases between them. The CDR3 runs 17 residues. This chain's CDR3 is CASSPQGTSLMDQPQHF. The CDR3 DNA sequence: TGTGCCAGCAGTCCTCAGGGGACGTCTTTAATGGATCAGCCCCAGCATTTT.

The chain is built from TRBV21-1 and TRBJ2-3; the DNA was not compared with TRBD1, the D call given in the table. TRBV21-1 is designated a pseudogene. The CDR3 runs 12 residues. The CDR3, as DNA: TGCACAACAGGGGAAGACACAGATACGCAGTATTTT. As protein: CTTGEDTDTQYF.